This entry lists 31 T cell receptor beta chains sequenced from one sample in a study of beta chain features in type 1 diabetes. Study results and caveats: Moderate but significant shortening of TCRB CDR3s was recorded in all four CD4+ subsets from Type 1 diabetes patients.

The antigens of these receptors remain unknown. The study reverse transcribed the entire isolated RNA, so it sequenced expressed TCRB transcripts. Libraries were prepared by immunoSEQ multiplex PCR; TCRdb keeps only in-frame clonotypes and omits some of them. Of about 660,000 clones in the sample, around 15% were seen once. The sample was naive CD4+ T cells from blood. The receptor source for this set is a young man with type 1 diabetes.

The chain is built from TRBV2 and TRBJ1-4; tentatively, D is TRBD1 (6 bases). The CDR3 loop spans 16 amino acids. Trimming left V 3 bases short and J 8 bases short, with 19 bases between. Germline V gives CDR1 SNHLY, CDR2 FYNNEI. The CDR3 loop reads CASSDISGTSGEKLFF. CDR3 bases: TGTGCCAGCAGTGATATTTCCGGGACATCGGGAGAAAAACTGTTTTTT. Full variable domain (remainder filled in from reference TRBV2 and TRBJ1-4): EPEVTQTPSHQVTQMGQEVILRCVPISNHLYFYWYRQILGQKVEFLVSFYNNEISEKSEIFDDQFSVERPDGSNFTLKIRSTKLEDSAMYFCASSDISGTSGEKLFFGSGTQLSVL.

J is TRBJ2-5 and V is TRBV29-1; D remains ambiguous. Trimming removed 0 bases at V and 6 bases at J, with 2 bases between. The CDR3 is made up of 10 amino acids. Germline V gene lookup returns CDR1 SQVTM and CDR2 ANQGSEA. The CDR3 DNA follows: TGCAGCGTTGAAGAAAAGACCCAGTACTTC. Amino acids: CSVEEKTQYF.

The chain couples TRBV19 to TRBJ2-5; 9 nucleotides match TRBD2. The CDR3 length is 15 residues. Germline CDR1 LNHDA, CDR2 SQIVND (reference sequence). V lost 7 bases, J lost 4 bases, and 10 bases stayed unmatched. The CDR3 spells CASNQREAARETQYF. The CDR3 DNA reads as TGTGCCAGTAACCAGCGGGAGGCCGCTCGAGAGACCCAGTACTTC.

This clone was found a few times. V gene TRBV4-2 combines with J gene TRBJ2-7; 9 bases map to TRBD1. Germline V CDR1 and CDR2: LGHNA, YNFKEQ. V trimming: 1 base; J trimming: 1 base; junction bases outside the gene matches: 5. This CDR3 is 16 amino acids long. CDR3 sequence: CASSQAIGQGSYEQYF. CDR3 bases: TGTGCCAGCAGCCAAGCTATCGGACAGGGGTCCTACGAGCAGTACTTC.

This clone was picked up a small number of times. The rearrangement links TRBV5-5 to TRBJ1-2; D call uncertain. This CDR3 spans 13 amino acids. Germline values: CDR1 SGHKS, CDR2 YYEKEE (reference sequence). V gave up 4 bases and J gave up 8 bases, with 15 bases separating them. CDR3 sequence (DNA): TGTGCCAGCAGCGGAGGCGCCGGTGGAGGCTACACCTTC. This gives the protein CASSGGAGGGYTF. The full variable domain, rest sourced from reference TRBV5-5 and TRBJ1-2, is DAGVTQSPTHLIKTRGQQVTLRCSPISGHKSVSWYQQVLGQGPQFIFQYYEKEERGRGNFPDRFSARQFPNYSSELNVNALLLGDSALYLCASSGGAGGGYTFGSGTRLTVV.

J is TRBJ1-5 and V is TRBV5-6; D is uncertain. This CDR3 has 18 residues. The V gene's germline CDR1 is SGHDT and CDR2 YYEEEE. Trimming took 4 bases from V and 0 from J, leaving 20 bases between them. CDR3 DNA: TGTGCCAGCAGCGAAAGACGGAACAGCAAATATAGCAATCAGCCCCAGCATTTT. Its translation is CASSERRNSKYSNQPQHF.

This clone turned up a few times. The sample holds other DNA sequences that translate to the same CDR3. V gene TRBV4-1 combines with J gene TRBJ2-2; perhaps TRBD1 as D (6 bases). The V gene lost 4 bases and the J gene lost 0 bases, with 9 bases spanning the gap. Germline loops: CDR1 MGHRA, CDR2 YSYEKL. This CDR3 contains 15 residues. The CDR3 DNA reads TGCGCCAGCAGCCTCCGGGACACGAACACCGGGGAGCTGTTTTTT. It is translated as CASSLRDTNTGELFF.

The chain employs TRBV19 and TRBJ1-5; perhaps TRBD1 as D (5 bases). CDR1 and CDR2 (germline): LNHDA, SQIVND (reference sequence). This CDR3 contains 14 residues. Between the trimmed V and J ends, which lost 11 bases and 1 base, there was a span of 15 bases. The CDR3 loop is CASSMGVSNQPQHF. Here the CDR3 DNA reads TGTGCCTCATCAATGGGGGTGAGCAATCAGCCCCAGCATTTT.

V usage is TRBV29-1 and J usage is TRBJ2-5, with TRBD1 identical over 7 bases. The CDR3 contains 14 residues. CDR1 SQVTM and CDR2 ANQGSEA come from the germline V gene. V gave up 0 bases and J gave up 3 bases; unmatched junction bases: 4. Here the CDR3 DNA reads TGCAGCGTTGAAGATCGACAGGGCAAAGAGACCCAGTACTTC. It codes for CSVEDRQGKETQYF.

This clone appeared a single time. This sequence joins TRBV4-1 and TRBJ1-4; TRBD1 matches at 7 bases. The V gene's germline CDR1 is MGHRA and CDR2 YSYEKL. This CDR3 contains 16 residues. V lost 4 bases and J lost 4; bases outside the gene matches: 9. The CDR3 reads CASSRDKTGINEKLFF. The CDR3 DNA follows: TGCGCCAGCAGCCGAGATAAGACAGGGATTAATGAAAAACTGTTTTTT.

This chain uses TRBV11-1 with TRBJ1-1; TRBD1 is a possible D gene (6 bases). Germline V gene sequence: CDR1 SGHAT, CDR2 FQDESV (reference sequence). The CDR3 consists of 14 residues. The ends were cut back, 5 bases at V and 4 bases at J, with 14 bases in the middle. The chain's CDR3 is CASSPGGRSTEAFF. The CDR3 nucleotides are TGTGCCAGCAGCCCGGGGGGGCGGTCCACTGAAGCTTTCTTT. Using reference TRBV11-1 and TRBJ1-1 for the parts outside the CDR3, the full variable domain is EAEVAQSPRYKITEKSQAVAFWCDPISGHATLYWYRQILGQGPELLVQFQDESVVDDSQLPKDRFSAERLKGVDSTLKIQPAELGDSAMYLCASSPGGRSTEAFFGQGTRLTVV.

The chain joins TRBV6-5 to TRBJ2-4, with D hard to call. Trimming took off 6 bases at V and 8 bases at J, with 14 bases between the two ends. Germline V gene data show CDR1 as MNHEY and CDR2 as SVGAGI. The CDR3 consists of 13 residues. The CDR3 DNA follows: TGTGCCAGCAGCCTGACCCCCGCGTACATTCAGTACTTC. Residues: CASSLTPAYIQYF.

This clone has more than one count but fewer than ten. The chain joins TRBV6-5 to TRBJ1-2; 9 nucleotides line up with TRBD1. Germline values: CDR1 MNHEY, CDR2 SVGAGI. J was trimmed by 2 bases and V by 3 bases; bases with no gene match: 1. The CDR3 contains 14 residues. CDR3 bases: TGTGCCAGCAGTTATGGGACAGGGAACTATGGCTACACCTTC. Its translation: CASSYGTGNYGYTF.

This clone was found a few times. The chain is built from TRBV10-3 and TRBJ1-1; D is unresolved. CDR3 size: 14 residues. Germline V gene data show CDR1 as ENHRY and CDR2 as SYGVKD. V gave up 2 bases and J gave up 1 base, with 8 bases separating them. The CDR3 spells CAISEREGNTEAFF. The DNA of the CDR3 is TGTGCCATCAGTGAGAGAGAGGGGAACACTGAAGCTTTCTTT.

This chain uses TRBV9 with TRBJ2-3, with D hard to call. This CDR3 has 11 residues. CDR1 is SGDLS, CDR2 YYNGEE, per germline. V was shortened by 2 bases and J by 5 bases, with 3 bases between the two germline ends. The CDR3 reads CASSVKDTQYF. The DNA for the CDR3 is TGTGCCAGCAGCGTGAAAGATACGCAGTATTTT.

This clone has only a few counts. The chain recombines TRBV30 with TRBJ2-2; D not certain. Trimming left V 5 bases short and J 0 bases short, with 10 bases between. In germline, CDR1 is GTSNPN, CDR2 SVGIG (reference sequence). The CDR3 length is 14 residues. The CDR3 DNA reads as TGTGCCTGGTCCAGAGGCGCGAACACCGGGGAGCTGTTTTTT. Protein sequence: CAWSRGANTGELFF.

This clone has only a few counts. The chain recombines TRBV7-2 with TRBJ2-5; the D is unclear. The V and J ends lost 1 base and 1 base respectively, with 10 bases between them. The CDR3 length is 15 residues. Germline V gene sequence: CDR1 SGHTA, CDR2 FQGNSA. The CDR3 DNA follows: TGTGCCAGCAGCTTAGGAGCAACCCGCCAAGAGACCCAGTACTTC. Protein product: CASSLGATRQETQYF.

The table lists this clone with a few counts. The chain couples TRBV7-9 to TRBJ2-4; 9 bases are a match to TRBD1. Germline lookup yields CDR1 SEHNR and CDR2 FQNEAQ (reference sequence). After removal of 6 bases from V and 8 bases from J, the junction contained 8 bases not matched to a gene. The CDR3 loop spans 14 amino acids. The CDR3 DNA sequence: TGTGCCAGCAGGTGGACAGGGGAGGGTGACATTCAGTACTTC. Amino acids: CASRWTGEGDIQYF.

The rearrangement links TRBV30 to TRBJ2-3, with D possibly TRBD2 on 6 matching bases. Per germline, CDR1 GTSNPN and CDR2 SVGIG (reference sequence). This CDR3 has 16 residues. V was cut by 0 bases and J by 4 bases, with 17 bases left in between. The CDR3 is CAWSVLGTGEADTQYF. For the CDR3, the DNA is TGTGCCTGGAGTGTACTTGGGACCGGGGAGGCAGATACGCAGTATTTT.

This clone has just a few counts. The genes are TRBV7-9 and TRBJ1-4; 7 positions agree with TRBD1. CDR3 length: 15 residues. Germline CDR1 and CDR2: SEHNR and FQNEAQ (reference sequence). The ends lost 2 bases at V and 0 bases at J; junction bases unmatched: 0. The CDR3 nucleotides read TGTGCCAGCAGCTTACAGGGGGCAACTAATGAAAAACTGTTTTTT. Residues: CASSLQGATNEKLFF.

CDR3 coding DNA: TGTGCCACCTCGGCAGGGGGTCAGCCCCAGCATTTT. Its protein product is CATSAGGQPQHF. This chain joins TRBV28 and TRBJ1-5; 7 bases line up with TRBD1. J gave up 6 bases and V 10 bases, and 6 bases lay outside the gene matches. This CDR3 region has 12 residues. Per germline, CDR1 MDHEN and CDR2 SYDVKM.

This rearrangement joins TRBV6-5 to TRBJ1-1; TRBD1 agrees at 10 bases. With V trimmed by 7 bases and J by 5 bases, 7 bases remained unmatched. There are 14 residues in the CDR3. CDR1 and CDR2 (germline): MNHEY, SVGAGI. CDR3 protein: CASIRDRGKTEAFF. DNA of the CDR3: TGTGCCAGCATTCGGGACAGGGGCAAGACTGAAGCTTTCTTT.

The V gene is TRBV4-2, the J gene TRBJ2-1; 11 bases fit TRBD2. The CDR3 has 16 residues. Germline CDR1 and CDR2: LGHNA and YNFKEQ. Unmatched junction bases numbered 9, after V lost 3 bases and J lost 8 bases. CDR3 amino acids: CASSQDISGGAHEQFF. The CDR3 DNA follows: TGTGCCAGCAGCCAGGACATTAGCGGGGGGGCCCATGAGCAGTTCTTC.

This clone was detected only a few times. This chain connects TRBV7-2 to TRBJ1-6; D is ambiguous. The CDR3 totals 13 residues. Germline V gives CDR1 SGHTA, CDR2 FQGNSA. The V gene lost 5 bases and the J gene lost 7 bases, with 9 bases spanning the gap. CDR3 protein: CASSPGWNSPLHF. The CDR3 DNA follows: TGTGCCAGCAGCCCTGGGTGGAATTCACCCCTCCACTTT.

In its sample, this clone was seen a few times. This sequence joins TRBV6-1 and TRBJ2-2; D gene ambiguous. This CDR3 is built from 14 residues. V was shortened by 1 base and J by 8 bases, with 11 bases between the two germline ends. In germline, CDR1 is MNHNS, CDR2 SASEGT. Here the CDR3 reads CASSEVLRGGELFF. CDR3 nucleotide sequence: TGTGCCAGCAGTGAAGTACTTCGTGGGGGGGAGCTGTTTTTT.

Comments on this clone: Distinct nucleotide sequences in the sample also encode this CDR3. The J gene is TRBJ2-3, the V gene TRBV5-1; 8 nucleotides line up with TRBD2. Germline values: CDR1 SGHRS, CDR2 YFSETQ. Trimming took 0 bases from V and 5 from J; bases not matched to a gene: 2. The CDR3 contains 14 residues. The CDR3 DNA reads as TGCGCCAGCAGCTTGGCGGGGGGGCGAGATACGCAGTATTTT. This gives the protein CASSLAGGRDTQYF. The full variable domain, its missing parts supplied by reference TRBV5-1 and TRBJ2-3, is KAGVTQTPRYLIKTRGQQVTLSCSPISGHRSVSWYQQTPGQGLQFLFEYFSETQRNKGNFPGRFSGRQFSNSRSEMNVSTLELGDSALYLCASSLAGGRDTQYFGPGTRLTVL.

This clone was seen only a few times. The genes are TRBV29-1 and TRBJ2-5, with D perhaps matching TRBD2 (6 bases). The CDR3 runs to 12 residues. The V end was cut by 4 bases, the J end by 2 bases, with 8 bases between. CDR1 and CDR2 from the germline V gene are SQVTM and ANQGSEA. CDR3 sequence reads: CSVGSGQETQYF. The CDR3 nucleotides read TGCAGCGTTGGTAGCGGACAAGAGACCCAGTACTTC.

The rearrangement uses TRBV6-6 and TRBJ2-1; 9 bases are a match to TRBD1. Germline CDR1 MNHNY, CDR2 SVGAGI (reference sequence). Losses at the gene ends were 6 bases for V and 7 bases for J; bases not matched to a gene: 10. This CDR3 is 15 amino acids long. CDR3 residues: CASSPGQGWGNEQFF. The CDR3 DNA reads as TGTGCCAGCAGCCCCGGACAGGGGTGGGGGAATGAGCAGTTCTTC.

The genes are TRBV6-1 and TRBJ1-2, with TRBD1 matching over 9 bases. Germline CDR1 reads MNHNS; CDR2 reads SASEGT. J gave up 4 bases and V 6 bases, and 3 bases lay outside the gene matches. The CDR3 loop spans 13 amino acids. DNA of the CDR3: TGTGCCAGCAGGGGACAGGGAGTCTATGGCTACACCTTC. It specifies CASRGQGVYGYTF.

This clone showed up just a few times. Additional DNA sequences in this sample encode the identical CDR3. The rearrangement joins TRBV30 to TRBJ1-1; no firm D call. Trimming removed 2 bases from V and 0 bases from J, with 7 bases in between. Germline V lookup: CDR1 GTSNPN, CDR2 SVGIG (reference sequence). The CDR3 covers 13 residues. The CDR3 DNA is TGTGCCTGGAGTACTCAGGTGAACACTGAAGCTTTCTTT. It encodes CAWSTQVNTEAFF.

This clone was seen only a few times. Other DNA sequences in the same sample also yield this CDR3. The CDR3 region is CASSLEGAGNQPQHF. In DNA form, the CDR3 reads TGTGCCAGCAGCTTAGAAGGGGCTGGCAATCAGCCCCAGCATTTT. The chain couples TRBV7-9 to TRBJ1-5, with D possibly matching TRBD1 (5 bases). Germline V gene data show CDR1 as SEHNR and CDR2 as FQNEAQ (reference sequence). V was pared by 1 base and J by 2 bases, with 9 bases between. This CDR3 is built from 15 residues.